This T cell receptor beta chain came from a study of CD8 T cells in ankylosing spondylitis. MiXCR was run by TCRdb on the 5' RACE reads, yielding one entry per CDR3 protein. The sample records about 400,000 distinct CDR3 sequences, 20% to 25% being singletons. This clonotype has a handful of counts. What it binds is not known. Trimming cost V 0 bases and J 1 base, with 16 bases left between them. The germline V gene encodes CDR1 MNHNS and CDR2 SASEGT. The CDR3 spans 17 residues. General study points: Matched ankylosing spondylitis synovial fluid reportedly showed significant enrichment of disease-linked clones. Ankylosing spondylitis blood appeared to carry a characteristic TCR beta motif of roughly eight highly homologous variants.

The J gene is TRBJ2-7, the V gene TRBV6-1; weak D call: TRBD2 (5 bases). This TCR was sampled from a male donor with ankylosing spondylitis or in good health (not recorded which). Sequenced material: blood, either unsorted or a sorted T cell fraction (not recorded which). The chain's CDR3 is CASSEAARVSPSYEQYF. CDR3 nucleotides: TGTGCCAGCAGTGAAGCAGCGAGGGTCAGCCCGTCCTACGAGCAGTACTTC.